This TCR beta chain originates from a study of T-cell memory formation after mild COVID-19. Study context: Most TCR clusters belonged to a single donor. Study-wide results and limits: Clones that contracted from day 15 to 85 had balanced CD4/CD8; later expanders were CD4+ biased.

MiXCR, applied by TCRdb to the 5' RACE reads, yields one record per CDR3 protein. Here the sample spans a few hundred thousand distinct CDR3 sequences, roughly 18% being singletons. CDR1 is SGHDT, CDR2 YYEEEE, per germline. V lost 1 base to trimming and J lost 4 bases; unmatched junction nucleotides: 8. The CDR3 covers 16 residues. A word on this clonotype: As yet, its antigen is unknown.

This sequence originates from a man younger than 30 who had mild COVID-19 (a few samples of this study predate the infection). Cell type and time point are not known. The specimen was PBMCs or a T cell subset sorted from them (not recorded which). The chain recombines TRBV5-6 with TRBJ2-5; 9 bases align to TRBD1. In DNA, the CDR3 is TGTGCCAGCAGCTTGTGGGCCGGGACAGGGACAGAGACCCAGTACTTC. Translating it yields CASSLWAGTGTETQYF.